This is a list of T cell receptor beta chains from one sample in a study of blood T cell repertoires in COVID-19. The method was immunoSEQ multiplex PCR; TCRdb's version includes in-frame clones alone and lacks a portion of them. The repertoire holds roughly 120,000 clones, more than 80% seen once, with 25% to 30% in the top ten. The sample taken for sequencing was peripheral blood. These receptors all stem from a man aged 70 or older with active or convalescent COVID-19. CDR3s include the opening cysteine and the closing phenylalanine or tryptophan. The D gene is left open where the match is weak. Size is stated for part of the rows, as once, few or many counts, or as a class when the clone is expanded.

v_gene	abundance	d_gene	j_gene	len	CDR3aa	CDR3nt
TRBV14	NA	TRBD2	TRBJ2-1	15	CASSQGTSRYNEQFF	TGTGCCAGCAGCCAAGGGACTAGCAGATACAATGAGCAGTTCTTC
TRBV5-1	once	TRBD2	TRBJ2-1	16	CASSLAWGGGYNEQFF	TGCGCCAGCAGCTTGGCTTGGGGGGGAGGCTACAATGAGCAGTTCTTC
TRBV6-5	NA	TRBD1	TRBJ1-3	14	CASSSPGQGNTIYF	TGTGCCAGCAGTAGTCCGGGACAGGGGAACACCATATATTTT
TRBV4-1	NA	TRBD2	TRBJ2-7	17	CASSQVMRASGSYEQYF	TGCGCCAGCAGCCAAGTTATGAGGGCTAGCGGGAGTTACGAGCAGTACTTC
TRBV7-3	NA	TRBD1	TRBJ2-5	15	CASSIGTVEQETQYF	TGTGCCAGCAGCATCGGGACAGTAGAACAAGAGACCCAGTACTTC
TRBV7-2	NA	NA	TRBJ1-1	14	CASSFEGSGTEAFF	TGTGCCAGCAGCTTTGAAGGTTCGGGCACTGAAGCTTTCTTT
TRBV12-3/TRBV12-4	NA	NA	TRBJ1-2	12	CASSQQGRGYTF	TGTGCCAGCAGTCAGCAGGGGCGCGGCTACACCTTC
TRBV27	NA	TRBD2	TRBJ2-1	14	CASSFSGIRNEQFF	TGTGCCAGCAGTTTTAGCGGGATCAGGAATGAGCAGTTCTTC
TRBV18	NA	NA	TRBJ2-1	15	CASSPPMGAGVEQFF	TGTGCCAGCTCACCACCGATGGGGGCCGGGGTTGAGCAGTTCTTC
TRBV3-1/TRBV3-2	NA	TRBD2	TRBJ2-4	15	CASSSRGAGENIQYF	TGTGCCAGCAGCTCTCGAGGAGCGGGAGAGAACATTCAGTACTTC
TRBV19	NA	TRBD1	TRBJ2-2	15	CASSMGQGSTGELFF	TGTGCCAGTAGTATGGGACAGGGGTCCACCGGGGAGCTGTTTTTT
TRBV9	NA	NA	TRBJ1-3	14	CASSVFSSGNTIYF	TGTGCCAGCAGCGTTTTCTCCTCTGGAAACACCATATATTTT
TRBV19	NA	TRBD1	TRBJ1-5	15	CASSATGMSNQPQHF	TGTGCCAGTAGTGCGACAGGGATGAGCAATCAGCCCCAGCATTTT
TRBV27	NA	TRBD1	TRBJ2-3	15	CASSSRTGWSDTQYF	TGTGCCAGCAGTTCTCGGACAGGGTGGTCAGATACGCAGTATTTT
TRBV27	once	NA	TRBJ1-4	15	CASSAARVTNEKLFF	TGTGCCAGCTCCGCCGCGAGGGTAACTAATGAAAAACTGTTTTTT
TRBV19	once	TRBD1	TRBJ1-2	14	CASSLGQGIYGYTF	TGTGCCAGTAGCCTTGGACAGGGGATCTATGGCTACACCTTC
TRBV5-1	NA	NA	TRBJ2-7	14	CASSLGGLSYEQYF	TGCGCCAGCAGCTTGGGGGGACTTTCCTACGAGCAGTACTTC
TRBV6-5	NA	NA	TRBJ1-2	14	CASSSAGGGGGYTF	TGTGCCAGCAGTTCCGCCGGGGGGGGCGGGGGCTACACCTTC
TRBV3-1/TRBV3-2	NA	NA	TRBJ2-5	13	CASSPPGQETQYF	TGTGCCAGCAGTCCCCCGGGCCAAGAGACCCAGTACTTC
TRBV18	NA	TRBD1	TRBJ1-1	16	CASSHRTGPLDTEAFF	TGTGCCAGCTCACACCGGACAGGACCCTTAGACACTGAAGCTTTCTTT
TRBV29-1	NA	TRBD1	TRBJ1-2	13	CSVDAQGVGGYTF	TGCAGCGTTGACGCACAGGGGGTAGGCGGCTACACCTTC
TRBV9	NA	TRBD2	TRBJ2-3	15	CASSVGLAVTDTQYF	TGTGCCAGCAGCGTAGGTCTAGCGGTCACAGATACGCAGTATTTT
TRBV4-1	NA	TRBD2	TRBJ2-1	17	CASSQDASGVGWDEQFF	TGCGCCAGCAGCCAAGACGCTAGCGGAGTGGGTTGGGATGAGCAGTTCTTC
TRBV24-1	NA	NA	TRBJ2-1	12	CATSDDRSEQFF	TGTGCCACCAGTGATGACAGGAGTGAGCAGTTCTTC
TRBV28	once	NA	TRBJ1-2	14	CASSLGWQGYGYTF	TGTGCCAGCAGTTTAGGGTGGCAGGGTTATGGCTACACCTTC